A selection of T cell receptor beta chains follows, all from one sample in a study of molecular identifiers for immune sequencing clone quantification. TCRdb re-called the PCR reads through MiXCR, storing one row per CDR3 protein. The sample has about 640,000 distinct CDR3 sequences, around 20% seen once; the top ten hold roughly 0.83%. The sample consisted of naive CD8+ T cells from blood, with Jurkat cell RNA spiked in. Receptor source: a human donor in good health. Some libraries in this study had Jurkat cell RNA spiked in. The CDR3 runs from the conserved cysteine through the conserved F or W. The D gene is left open where the match is weak. Only some rows state a clone size, as once, few, many or a class for expanded clones.

TRBV5-6	many	TRBD1	TRBJ1-5	CASTLGQSSNQPQHF	TGTGCCAGCACCCTGGGACAGTCTAGCAATCAGCCCCAGCATTTT
TRBV25-1	many	-	TRBJ2-7	CASTGQEGYEQYF	TGTGCCAGCACTGGGCAGGAAGGCTACGAGCAGTACTTC
TRBV12-3/TRBV12-4	few	-	TRBJ2-7	CASSNDNREGAYEQYF	TGTGCCAGCAGCAACGACAACAGGGAAGGCGCCTACGAGCAGTACTTC
TRBV28	many	-	TRBJ1-5	CASSLHRGALSNQPQHF	TGTGCCAGCAGTCTGCATAGGGGGGCCCTAAGCAATCAGCCCCAGCATTTT
TRBV30	-	-	TRBJ1-3	CAWSRDFSGNTIYF	TGTGCCTGGAGCAGGGATTTCTCCGGAAACACCATATATTTT
TRBV2	many	TRBD1	TRBJ2-2	CASSTGTGFSGELFF	TGTGCCAGCAGTACCGGGACAGGATTCTCCGGGGAGCTGTTTTTT
TRBV4-1	few	-	TRBJ2-2	CASSQVGLRVNTGELFF	TGCGCCAGCAGCCAAGTGGGACTTAGAGTAAACACCGGGGAGCTGTTTTTT
TRBV7-2	many	-	TRBJ2-6	CASSQQGFRWSSGANVRTF	TGTGCCAGCAGCCAACAGGGTTTTAGGTGGTCCTCTGGGGCCAACGTCCGGACTTTC
TRBV7-9	many	TRBD2	TRBJ2-3	CASSPNWTSGFTDTQYF	TGTGCCAGCAGCCCAAACTGGACTAGCGGGTTCACAGATACGCAGTATTTT
TRBV27	many	-	TRBJ1-5	CASSLSGGSNQPQHF	TGTGCCAGCAGCTTAAGTGGCGGTAGTAATCAGCCCCAGCATTTT
TRBV4-1	many	-	TRBJ1-1	CASSQDPPGHTEAFF	TGCGCCAGCAGCCAAGATCCCCCAGGGCACACTGAAGCTTTCTTT
TRBV3-1	many	-	TRBJ2-7	CASSQEAQTEQYF	TGTGCCAGCAGCCAAGAGGCCCAGACGGAGCAGTACTTC
TRBV3-1	many	-	TRBJ2-7	CASSHGHSYEQYF	TGTGCCAGCAGCCACGGACACTCCTACGAGCAGTACTTC
TRBV5-4	many	-	TRBJ2-2	CALHDRNTGELFF	TGTGCCCTTCACGACAGGAACACCGGGGAGCTGTTTTTT
TRBV6-6	few	-	TRBJ2-7	CASTDSPRSEQYF	TGTGCCAGCACCGACTCGCCCAGGAGCGAGCAGTACTTC
TRBV4-3	many	-	TRBJ1-4	CASSRAGGGMTDEKLFF	TGCGCCAGCAGCCGTGCAGGAGGGGGGATGACTGATGAAAAACTGTTTTTT
TRBV7-9	-	TRBD2	TRBJ2-1	CASSLVPAGGSEQFF	TGTGCCAGCAGCTTAGTACCAGCGGGAGGTAGTGAGCAGTTCTTC
TRBV2	-	-	TRBJ1-4	CAGSEAWGTNEKLFF	TGTGCCGGCAGTGAAGCCTGGGGGACTAATGAAAAACTGTTTTTT
TRBV2	many	TRBD1	TRBJ1-5	CASSGRGLYGNQPQHF	TGTGCCAGCAGTGGAAGGGGGCTTTATGGCAATCAGCCCCAGCATTTT
TRBV11-2	many	-	TRBJ2-1	CASSPLGRDSDNEQFF	TGTGCCAGCAGCCCCTTAGGGCGAGATTCGGACAATGAGCAGTTCTTC
TRBV7-6	few	-	TRBJ2-7	CASSLTVDSYEQYF	TGTGCCAGCAGCTTAACGGTGGATTCCTACGAGCAGTACTTC
TRBV20-1	-	TRBD1	TRBJ2-1	CSARPSGGVYNEQFF	TGCAGTGCTAGGCCTTCAGGGGGCGTCTACAATGAGCAGTTCTTC
TRBV5-3	-	-	TRBJ2-5	CARSFQPERTQYF	TGTGCCAGAAGCTTCCAGCCGGAGCGGACCCAGTACTTC
TRBV4-3	-	TRBD2	TRBJ2-2	CASSQDVAWAGENAGELFF	TGCGCCAGCAGCCAAGACGTGGCTTGGGCGGGGGAGAACGCCGGGGAGCTGTTTTTT
TRBV24-1	-	-	TRBJ2-3	CATSDFARDPAADTQYF	TGTGCCACCAGTGATTTCGCCCGGGACCCCGCGGCAGATACGCAGTATTTT
TRBV28	few	-	TRBJ2-7	CASSLGEQGYEQYF	TGTGCCAGCAGTTTAGGAGAACAGGGTTACGAGCAGTACTTC
TRBV4-3	few	TRBD2	TRBJ2-7	CASGQGEWTSGISYEQYF	TGCGCCAGCGGCCAAGGGGAATGGACTAGCGGGATCTCCTACGAGCAGTACTTC
TRBV4-2	many	-	TRBJ1-3	CASSQDLASAGNTIYF	TGTGCCAGCAGCCAAGATCTCGCGTCTGCTGGAAACACCATATATTTT
TRBV30	many	-	TRBJ1-5	CAWSQPSGYQPQHF	TGTGCCTGGAGTCAGCCTTCGGGATATCAGCCCCAGCATTTT
TRBV5-5	-	-	TRBJ2-1	CASSLSSAPEQFF	TGTGCCAGCAGCTTATCTAGCGCTCCTGAGCAGTTCTTC
TRBV4-1	few	-	TRBJ2-1	CASSQGRRYNEQFF	TGCGCCAGCAGCCAAGGAAGGCGATACAATGAGCAGTTCTTC
TRBV6-2/TRBV6-3	-	TRBD1	TRBJ2-2	CASSYRAGGTGELFF	TGTGCCAGCAGTTACCGGGCAGGGGGCACCGGGGAGCTGTTTTTT
TRBV7-6	many	-	TRBJ2-5	CASSTPTGWQETQYF	TGTGCCAGCAGCACACCAACAGGGTGGCAAGAGACCCAGTACTTC
TRBV13	many	-	TRBJ2-5	CASKVGGTETQYF	TGTGCCAGCAAAGTCGGGGGCACAGAGACCCAGTACTTC
TRBV7-6	-	TRBD2	TRBJ2-3	CASSQGLAATDTQYF	TGTGCCAGCAGCCAAGGACTAGCGGCCACAGATACGCAGTATTTT
TRBV5-6	many	-	TRBJ2-5	CASSPQAVSYMETQYF	TGTGCCAGCAGCCCGCAAGCGGTCAGCTATATGGAGACCCAGTACTTC
TRBV27	few	-	TRBJ1-1	CASSPPGVVNTEAFF	TGTGCCAGCAGTCCCCCAGGGGTGGTGAACACTGAAGCTTTCTTT
TRBV19	many	-	TRBJ1-5	CASTAGYSNQPQHF	TGTGCCAGTACCGCAGGGTACAGCAATCAGCCCCAGCATTTT
TRBV6-5	many	-	TRBJ2-7	CASTEAGGYEQYF	TGTGCCAGCACCGAAGCAGGGGGGTACGAGCAGTACTTC
TRBV6-2/TRBV6-3	-	TRBD1	TRBJ2-5	CASHATGAFQETQYF	TGTGCCAGCCACGCTACAGGGGCCTTCCAAGAGACCCAGTACTTC
TRBV7-9	many	-	TRBJ1-4	CASNPTTWDEKLFF	TGTGCCAGCAACCCGACCACTTGGGATGAAAAACTGTTTTTT
TRBV4-3	few	-	TRBJ1-2	CASSQVMSDRFGYTF	TGCGCCAGCAGCCAAGTAATGTCCGACAGGTTCGGCTACACCTTC
TRBV4-3	many	-	TRBJ2-6	CASSQDPQGPPTGANVLTF	TGCGCCAGCAGCCAAGATCCACAGGGTCCCCCGACTGGGGCCAACGTCCTGACTTTC
TRBV5-3	-	-	TRBJ1-3	CARSPPIRGLSGNTIYF	TGTGCCAGAAGCCCTCCAATTCGAGGACTCTCTGGAAACACCATATATTTT
TRBV19	many	TRBD1	TRBJ1-2	CASNPDRLHGYTF	TGTGCCAGTAATCCGGACAGGTTGCATGGCTACACCTTC
TRBV20-1	many	-	TRBJ2-7	CSAREVGVYAYEQYF	TGCAGTGCTAGAGAAGTGGGCGTTTACGCCTACGAGCAGTACTTC
TRBV6-5	-	-	TRBJ2-7	CASSPEVVGYEQYF	TGTGCCAGCAGCCCTGAGGTGGTGGGCTACGAGCAGTACTTC